This record concerns one T cell receptor (beta chain) sequence. The sample belongs to a study of blood T cells in healthy people across ages. Through a sample-barcoded 5' primer and a J-beta primer mix, a second PCR was run for roughly 7 to 12 cycles. In TCRdb, the 5' RACE reads were re-called with MiXCR into one record per CDR3 protein. This table has about 500,000 distinct CDR3 sequences, around 24% appearing once. The CDR3 sequence is 12 residues long. Germline V gene lookup returns CDR1 SGHVS and CDR2 FNYEAQ. V shed 10 bases, J shed 13 bases, and the junction held 11 bases outside the gene matches. The sample was also reused in another study, on T cells of mothers and their children.

This chain uses TRBV7-6 with TRBJ2-4; TRBD1 aligns across 9 bases. Sequenced: blood. The clonotype was recovered from a boy between 10 and 17 years old in good health. The CDR3 loop reads CATSSGTGIQYF. DNA for the CDR3: TGTGCCACCTCCTCAGGGACAGGGATACAGTACTTC.